The subject of this entry is one T cell receptor (beta chain). Its antigen is undetermined. Naive CD8 cells comprised CD45RO-negative, CCR7-positively selected cells, excluding terminally differentiated effector memory CD45RA+ cells. The sample belongs to a study of shared clonotypes between healthy human individuals. General study results and limits: Non-shared clonotypes showed lower generation probabilities than clonotypes common to all four donors. Tissue TCR repertoires likely differ from these blood-only repertoires.

Only in-frame clones appear in the TCRdb table, and some are missing; sequencing was by immunoSEQ multiplex PCR. This repertoire shows around 640,000 clones, about 95% found once; its top ten account for about 0.11%. The TCR originated in a woman aged 25 to 39 in good health. The sample comprised naive CD8+ T cells sorted from blood.

CDR3 sequence: CASRRAGGDRDTQYF. CDR3 sequence (DNA): TGTGCCAGCAGACGAGCCGGAGGGGACAGGGATACGCAGTATTTT. The chain has TRBV5-4 and TRBJ2-3; 8 bases align to TRBD1. The V segment lost 5 bases and the J segment 6 bases; nucleotides outside the gene matches: 11. Looked up from germline, CDR1 is SGHNT and CDR2 is YYREEE (reference sequence). The CDR3 loop spans 15 amino acids. The whole variable domain, remainder taken from reference TRBV5-4 and TRBJ2-3, is ETGVTQSPTHLIKTRGQQVTLRCSSQSGHNTVSWYQQALGQGPQFIFQYYREEENGRGNFPPRFSGLQFPNYSSELNVNALELDDSALYLCASRRAGGDRDTQYFGPGTRLTVL.